The subject of this entry is one T cell receptor beta chain. Investigators divided CD4+ cells into CD45RA+ naive and CD45RA-negative memory subsets. The source of the sample is a study of shared clonotypes between healthy human individuals. V was pared by 8 bases and J by 0 bases, with 14 bases between. Germline V gene sequence: CDR1 MDHEN, CDR2 SYDVKM. The CDR3 runs to 16 residues. The deep-level immunoSEQ assay was used. This table comes from immunoSEQ multiplex PCR, and its TCRdb copy is limited to in-frame clones, with some not included. The table lists some 1 million clones, roughly 80% of them singletons.

The receptor comes from a man aged 18-30 years in good health. The sequencing input was memory CD4+ T cells sorted from blood. Subset reported: CD45RA-negative fraction. This chain joins TRBV28 and TRBJ1-6; D uncertain. The CDR3 region has the DNA TGTGCCAGCGAGGTGGCACAGAGCTCCTATAATTCACCCCTCCACTTT. Residues: CASEVAQSSYNSPLHF.